The clone carrying this TCR beta chain was picked up a small number of times. Antigen specificity is unknown. The data originate from a study of T cells in Graves' hyperthyroidism and ophthalmopathy. Study overall: The authors collected peripheral blood at initial diagnosis, before any treatment. Study findings and constraints: Separating ophthalmopathy from stable hyperthyroidism was achieved by a 13 V-J model. Blood samples included most of the expanded thyroid clonotypes exceeding 0.001.

Amplification targeted TCR beta CDR3 regions from RNA transcripts. In the first-round RT-PCR of the TCR CDR3, the HTBI primer set was used. TCRdb reprocessed the multiplex PCR reads with MiXCR, giving one entry per CDR3 protein. The sample records about 270,000 distinct CDR3 sequences, 20% to 25% being singletons. V dropped 0 bases and J dropped 3 bases, with 10 bases sitting between them. Germline values: CDR1 SGHRS, CDR2 YFSETQ. The length of the CDR3 is 15 residues. This sequence joins TRBV5-1 and TRBJ1-5; D unresolved. Sequencing was done on a sample of blood. This clonotype was sampled from a young man with Graves' ophthalmopathy. The CDR3 loop is CASSLDAGPNQPQHF. CDR3 sequence (DNA): TGCGCCAGCAGCTTGGATGCAGGCCCCAATCAGCCCCAGCATTTT.